The 15 T cell receptor beta chains reported below all come from one sample, sequenced in a study of neoadjuvant anti-PD-1 for oral cavity cancer (dated by TCRdb to the early 2020s). Receptors were amplified or captured by the immunoSEQ multiplex PCR assay. Sourced from immuneACCESS, this table was stored by TCRdb with only in-frame sequences that have V and J called. A share of the clones is absent; for the studies checked, an unresolved V gene accounts for under half, and the remainder has no known explanation. This sample lists some 66,000 clones; around 80% were detected once. Clones ranked in the top ten supply about 3.7% of the sample. The time point label, read with the paper, signifies: before neoadjuvant nivolumab. Sequenced here: PBMCs, sampled before nivolumab (anti-PD-1) treatment. Receptor source: a person aged 40 to 85 with oral cavity squamous cell carcinoma.

This clone has only a few counts. The CDR3 DNA follows: TGTGCCACCAGCAGAAGGGGAGGCAATCAGCCCCAGCATTTT. Amino acids: CATSRRGGNQPQHF. V is TRBV15 and J is TRBJ1-5; a weak D match, TRBD1 (5 bases). CDR1 LNHNV and CDR2 YYDKDF come from the germline V gene (reference sequence). CDR3 length: 14 residues. V lost 2 bases and J lost 2, with 7 bases in between.

The chain has TRBV9 and TRBJ2-6, with 7 bases lining up with TRBD2. The CDR3 loop spans 17 amino acids. V trimming: 3 bases; J trimming: 0 bases; junction bases outside the gene matches: 6. The germline V gene has CDR1 SGDLS and CDR2 YYNGEE. Here the CDR3 reads CASSAGGRGSGANVLTF. The CDR3, as DNA: TGTGCCAGCAGCGCGGGGGGACGGGGCTCTGGGGCCAACGTCCTGACTTTC.

The rearrangement joins TRBV7-9 to TRBJ1-5; D is ambiguous. V was shortened by 5 bases and J by 3 bases, with 11 bases between the two germline ends. The CDR3 length is 14 residues. Germline-derived CDR1 and CDR2 are SEHNR and FQNEAQ (reference sequence). DNA for the CDR3: TGTGCCAGCAGCCCTACCTCTCCCAATCAGCCCCAGCATTTT. Protein sequence: CASSPTSPNQPQHF.

This chain links TRBV5-6 with TRBJ1-2, with no clear D. Germline V CDR1 and CDR2: SGHDT, YYEEEE. The CDR3 length is 15 residues. Trimming took off 0 bases at V and 2 bases at J, with 11 bases between the two ends. The CDR3 bases are TGTGCCAGCAGCTTGGCCGGGGTCCCCAACTATGGCTACACCTTC. It translates to CASSLAGVPNYGYTF. The full variable domain, its missing parts supplied by reference TRBV5-6 and TRBJ1-2, is DAGVTQSPTHLIKTRGQQVTLRCSPKSGHDTVSWYQQALGQGPQFIFQYYEEEERQRGNFPDRFSGHQFPNYSSELNVNALLLGDSALYLCASSLAGVPNYGYTFGSGTRLTVV.

This clone is a singleton in its sample. The V gene is TRBV6-5, the J gene TRBJ2-5; D may correspond to TRBD1 or TRBD2 (7 bases each). V lost 2 bases and J lost 5, with 15 bases in between. The germline V gene has CDR1 MNHEY and CDR2 SVGAGI. The CDR3 consists of 15 residues. The CDR3 reads CASSYLGQGGETQYF. The CDR3, as DNA: TGTGCCAGCAGTTACCTAGGGCAGGGGGGGGAGACCCAGTACTTC.

V and J are TRBV7-9 and TRBJ1-1; no clear D gene. The germline V gene encodes CDR1 SEHNR and CDR2 FQNEAQ (reference sequence). Trimming cost V 1 base and J 4 bases, with 10 bases left between them. The CDR3 consists of 14 residues. Written as DNA, the CDR3 is TGTGCCAGCAGCTTAGGCGGGCAGTTCACTGAAGCTTTCTTT. It is translated as CASSLGGQFTEAFF.

The chain joins TRBV10-1 to TRBJ2-6, with 8 bases fitting TRBD1. The CDR3 spans 17 residues. J lost 3 bases, V lost 7 bases, and 11 bases had no gene match. Germline CDR1 is WNHNN and CDR2 is SYGVQD (reference sequence). This CDR3 reads CASTPPTGEHGANVLTF. In DNA, the CDR3 is TGCGCCAGCACGCCTCCGACAGGGGAACATGGGGCCAACGTCCTGACTTTC.

CDR3 loop: CAWSLGGAQHF. For the CDR3, the DNA is TGTGCCTGGAGTCTAGGAGGGGCCCAGCATTTT. The chain recombines TRBV30 with TRBJ1-5; tentative D call: TRBD1 (5 bases). V shed 2 bases and J shed 11 bases, with 10 bases lying between them. Per the germline V gene, CDR1 is GTSNPN and CDR2 is SVGIG (reference sequence). The CDR3 sequence is 11 residues long.

The rearrangement links TRBV11-2 to TRBJ2-6, with D maybe TRBD1 (5 bases). Trimming pared 3 bases from V and 0 bases from J, leaving 18 bases between. Per germline, CDR1 SGHAT and CDR2 FQNNGV. There are 19 residues in the CDR3. The DNA of the CDR3 is TGTGCCAGCAGCTTCCCCCGTGGTCAGGGTTACTCTGGGGCCAACGTCCTGACTTTC. Its translation is CASSFPRGQGYSGANVLTF.

The chain carries TRBV2 and TRBJ2-1, with a weak D call TRBD1 (6 bases). The V gene lost 8 bases and the J gene lost 3 bases, with 17 bases spanning the gap. The germline V gene encodes CDR1 SNHLY and CDR2 FYNNEI. CDR3 length: 15 residues. CDR3 in DNA: TGTGCCAGCCGAAAGCAGGGGCTCATCTACAATGAGCAGTTCTTC. It yields the protein CASRKQGLIYNEQFF.

V and J are TRBV27 and TRBJ2-1, with 8 bases that match TRBD2. There are 14 residues in the CDR3. Germline CDR1 MNHEY, CDR2 SMNVEV (reference sequence). After removal of 4 bases from V and 6 bases from J, the junction contained 5 bases not matched to a gene. This CDR3 reads CASSSIREGNEQFF. DNA for the CDR3: TGTGCCAGCAGTTCAATCCGGGAGGGCAATGAGCAGTTCTTC.

The chain links TRBV5-1 to TRBJ2-3; D remains unclear. The germline CDR1 and CDR2 sequences are SGHRS and YFSETQ. This CDR3 comprises 14 residues. V shed 9 bases and J shed 0 bases, with 14 bases lying between them. The DNA for the CDR3 is TGCGCCACCCGCCCGCGGCCTAGCACAGATACGCAGTATTTT. It codes for CATRPRPSTDTQYF. Variable domain in full (rest from reference TRBV5-1 and TRBJ2-3): KAGVTQTPRYLIKTRGQQVTLSCSPISGHRSVSWYQQTPGQGLQFLFEYFSETQRNKGNFPGRFSGRQFSNSRSEMNVSTLELGDSALYLCATRPRPSTDTQYFGPGTRLTVL.

This clone was seen only once. The chain combines TRBV6-6 with TRBJ2-7, with 9 bases identical to TRBD2. With V trimmed by 6 bases and J by 4 bases, 10 bases remained unmatched. The CDR3 length is 15 residues. CDR1 is MNHNY, CDR2 SVGAGI, per germline (reference sequence). CDR3 in DNA: TGTGCCAGCAGCCCTAGCGGGACCCTTTGGTACGAGCAGTACTTC. It specifies CASSPSGTLWYEQYF.

The rearrangement links TRBV5-4 to TRBJ1-1, with a possible D match to TRBD1 (5 bases). V lost 2 bases and J lost 4, with 9 bases in between. Germline lookup yields CDR1 SGHNT and CDR2 YYREEE (reference sequence). This CDR3 is built from 13 residues. CDR3 sequence reads: CASSFRDLTEAFF. The CDR3 nucleotides read TGTGCCAGCAGCTTCAGGGACCTCACTGAAGCTTTCTTT. Looking up the rest from reference TRBV5-4 and TRBJ1-1 gives the full variable domain: ETGVTQSPTHLIKTRGQQVTLRCSSQSGHNTVSWYQQALGQGPQFIFQYYREEENGRGNFPPRFSGLQFPNYSSELNVNALELDDSALYLCASSFRDLTEAFFGQGTRLTVV.

This chain uses TRBV5-1 with TRBJ1-6; 7 nucleotides match TRBD1. Germline CDR1 SGHRS, CDR2 YFSETQ. The CDR3 consists of 17 residues. J lost 8 bases, V lost 0 bases, and 11 bases had no gene match. The CDR3 nucleotides read TGCGCCAGCAGCTTGGGCACCGCGGGACAGTCCCATTCACCCCTCCACTTT. Residues: CASSLGTAGQSHSPLHF.